The sequence of this TCR beta chain was determined in a study of OX40 agonist ivuxolimab in advanced cancers. Overall study: Of mixed ages from about 23 to 79 and averaging roughly 66 years, the group was roughly 83% male.

General observations from the study: At 0.1 to 3.0 mg/kg, CD4+ and CD8+ blood T cells expanded clonally by week 6.

As concerns this clone: No antigen is known for it.

TCRdb keeps only in-frame clones here, not all; method: immunoSEQ multiplex PCR. The data show roughly 90,000 clones, 91% seen once. Trimming took off 2 bases at V and 4 bases at J, with 5 bases between the two ends. Germline lookup yields CDR1 SGHTA and CDR2 FQGTGA. This CDR3 comprises 13 residues. This chain connects TRBV7-3 to TRBJ2-2; no clear D gene. The sample in question was CD4+ or CD8+ T cells sorted from blood, obtained in a trial of the OX40 agonist ivuxolimab. The TCR sequence derives from an adult with an advanced solid tumor such as melanoma, head and neck, liver or kidney cancer. The chain's CDR3 is CASSLSPTGELFF. Here the CDR3 DNA reads TGTGCCAGCAGCTTATCCCCCACCGGGGAGCTGTTTTTT.